Listed below are T cell receptor beta chains from one sample, sequenced in a study of blood T cell repertoires in COVID-19. Clones were read by immunoSEQ multiplex PCR, and TCRdb kept only the in-frame ones, dropping some. The top ten hold just over 2.5% of the sample, which has about 170,000 clones, approximately 86% seen once. Material: peripheral blood. Receptor source: a woman aged 80 or over with COVID-19, enrolled during active disease. The CDR3 runs from the conserved cysteine through the conserved F or W. Clone size, where shown, is once, few, many, or a class for clones that have expanded.

V gene,clone size,J gene,CDR3 protein
TRBV10-2,.,TRBJ2-7,CASRGAGSYEQYF
TRBV28,.,TRBJ1-1,CASSLGRADTEAFF
TRBV19,.,TRBJ2-3,CASRPDRVSDTQYF
TRBV5-6,.,TRBJ2-7,CASSFTGVNSYEQYF
TRBV21-1,once,TRBJ2-7,CARATPDFPFYEQYF
TRBV28,.,TRBJ1-1,CASSLPVGTGRGEAFF
TRBV11-3,.,TRBJ2-1,CASSSSSGVGYNEQFF
TRBV5-4,once,TRBJ2-1,CASSSYGTGYNEQFF
TRBV14,.,TRBJ2-7,CASSNTGTTEQYF
TRBV5-5,.,TRBJ2-1,CASSLRFTSGDEQFF
TRBV2,.,TRBJ2-7,CASGRQGAVYEQYF
TRBV5-1,.,TRBJ2-1,CASSPGGGYNEQFF
TRBV5-1,.,TRBJ1-5,CASSLAGGSNQPQHF
TRBV9,few,TRBJ1-6,CASSATGGNSPLHF
TRBV2,.,TRBJ2-5,CASTLGETQYF